This T cell receptor (beta chain) was profiled in a study of blood T cell repertoires in COVID-19. Turning to the study itself: Whether acute or convalescent, the COVID-19 samples came from the United States, Italy and Spain. T cells, B-cell-depleted T cells, or PBMCs supplied cDNA or gDNA.

The method was immunoSEQ multiplex PCR; TCRdb's version includes in-frame clones alone and lacks a portion of them. Of around 330,000 clones listed, 90% were seen once; the top ten hold around 2.6%. Per germline, CDR1 GTSNPN and CDR2 SVGIG (reference sequence). After removal of 5 bases from V and 1 base from J, the junction contained 4 bases not matched to a gene. The CDR3 consists of 13 residues. Clinical history reported by participants formed the basis on which cohorts were assigned. The V gene is TRBV30, the J gene TRBJ2-5; 7 bases fit TRBD1. The clonotype was recovered from a man aged 55-75 years who had recovered from COVID-19. The sample consisted of PBMCs or T cells enriched from blood (not recorded which). CDR3 residues: CAWVGTVQETQYF. Here the CDR3 DNA reads TGTGCCTGGGTAGGGACAGTCCAAGAGACCCAGTACTTC.